This T cell receptor (beta chain) was profiled in a study of blood T cell repertoires in COVID-19. Study context: Material from acute and convalescent COVID-19 was sourced from the United States, Italy and Spain.

The CDR3 consists of 16 residues. CDR1 and CDR2 (germline): SGDLS, YYNGEE. V shed 4 bases and J 2 bases; nucleotides not matched to a gene: 8. Authors' data handling: Nucleated cell counts were estimated from reference gene primer amplification. Profiling relied on immunoSEQ multiplex PCR, and the TCRdb table lists in-frame clones only, not all of them. V and J calls and clone size are given by that table; D and trimming were obtained from the DNA. Of approximately 33,000 clones listed, roughly 87% were seen once; the top ten hold under 8%. Enrollment of patients from Seattle took place during active infection, with longitudinal follow-up.

The sample was peripheral blood. V gene TRBV9 combines with J gene TRBJ2-1; 8 nucleotides match TRBD2. This TCR was recovered from a man in his 60s with COVID-19, enrolled during active disease. The CDR3 loop is CASSTPRGGTYNEQFF. CDR3 sequence (DNA): TGTGCCAGCAGCACCCCACGGGGGGGGACCTACAATGAGCAGTTCTTC.